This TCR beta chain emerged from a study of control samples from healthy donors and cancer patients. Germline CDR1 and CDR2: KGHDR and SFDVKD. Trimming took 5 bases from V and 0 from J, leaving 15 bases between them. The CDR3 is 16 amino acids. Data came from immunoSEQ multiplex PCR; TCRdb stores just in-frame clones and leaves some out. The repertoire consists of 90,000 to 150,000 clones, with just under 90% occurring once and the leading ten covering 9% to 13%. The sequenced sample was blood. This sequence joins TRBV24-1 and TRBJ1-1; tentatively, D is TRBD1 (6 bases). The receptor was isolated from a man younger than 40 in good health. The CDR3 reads CATSGPATGMNTEAFF. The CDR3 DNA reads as TGTGCCACCAGTGGGCCTGCGACAGGAATGAACACTGAAGCTTTCTTT.